This is a list of T cell receptor beta chains from one sample in a study of CD8 T cells in Susac syndrome. From the immunoSEQ multiplex PCR reads, TCRdb called clonotypes with MiXCR, one entry per CDR3 protein. The sample has 80,000 or so distinct CDR3 sequences, just under 95% seen once. Sequencing was done on a sample of CD8+ T cells from PBMCs. All receptors come from a human donor in good health. The CDR3 runs from the conserved cysteine through the conserved F or W. D genes are given only for firm matches. Clone size, where shown, is once, few, many, or a class for clones that have expanded.

j_call clone_size v_call d_call cdr3_aa cdr3_nt
TRBJ2-2 . TRBV6-2/TRBV6-3 . CASSYFGELFF TGTGCCAGCAGTTACTTCGGGGAGCTGTTTTTT
TRBJ2-5 once TRBV20-1 . CSAFLSTTDLGETQYF TGCAGTGCCTTCCTCTCTACCACTGACTTGGGAGAGACCCAGTACTTC
TRBJ2-1 . TRBV27 . CASSVHEQFF TGTGCCAGCAGTGTCCATGAGCAGTTCTTC
TRBJ2-5 . TRBV7-9 . CASRRAGLQETQYF TGTGCCAGCAGGAGGGCAGGGTTACAAGAGACCCAGTACTTC
TRBJ2-1 . TRBV12-3/TRBV12-4 . CASSLGSGDNEQFF TGTGCCAGCAGTTTGGGGTCCGGGGACAATGAGCAGTTCTTC
TRBJ1-5 . TRBV20-1 TRBD1 CSAPAGTGGAQPQHF TGCAGTGCACCTGCCGGGACAGGGGGAGCTCAGCCCCAGCATTTT
TRBJ1-2 once TRBV24-1 . CATNGGGTTGYTF TGTGCCACCAATGGAGGGGGAACAACTGGCTACACCTTC
TRBJ1-1 . TRBV18 . CASSLTSGLLVNAEAFF TGTGCCAGCTCACTTACTTCGGGGCTCCTGGTTAACGCTGAAGCTTTCTTT
TRBJ1-3 . TRBV27 . CASSGSGNTIYF TGTGCCAGCAGTGGCTCTGGAAACACCATATATTTT
TRBJ1-5 . TRBV9 TRBD1 CASSTGGGNQPQHF TGTGCCAGCAGTACAGGGGGCGGCAATCAGCCCCAGCATTTT
TRBJ2-6 . TRBV20-1 . CSARMGGASGANVLTF TGCAGTGCTAGGATGGGGGGCGCGTCTGGGGCCAACGTCCTGACTTTC
TRBJ2-7 . TRBV4-1 TRBD1 CASSGQAFHEQYF TGCGCCAGCAGCGGACAGGCTTTCCACGAGCAGTACTTC
TRBJ1-5 . TRBV6-5 . CASSYSVQQPQHF TGTGCCAGCAGTTACTCAGTGCAGCAGCCCCAGCATTTT
TRBJ1-2 . TRBV9 . CASSASGRYGYTF TGTGCCAGCAGCGCCTCCGGAAGGTATGGCTACACCTTC
TRBJ1-5 . TRBV4-1 . CASSQGGPGANQPQHF TGCGCCAGCAGCCAAGGAGGGCCAGGGGCCAATCAGCCCCAGCATTTT
TRBJ2-1 . TRBV30 . CAWVAGSYNEQFF TGTGCCTGGGTCGCTGGCTCCTACAATGAGCAGTTCTTC
TRBJ1-2 . TRBV12-5 . CASGLGPIPGRLANYGYTF TGTGCTAGTGGTTTGGGACCCATTCCGGGACGGTTAGCTAACTATGGCTACACCTTC
TRBJ2-2 . TRBV13 TRBD2 CASSPASGSTGELFF TGTGCCAGCAGCCCCGCTAGCGGAAGCACCGGGGAGCTGTTTTTT
TRBJ2-2 . TRBV20-1 TRBD1 CSARSDRKDTGELFF TGCAGTGCTAGATCGGACAGGAAGGACACCGGGGAGCTGTTTTTT
TRBJ2-3 . TRBV19 . CASSLRTASTDTQYF TGTGCCAGTAGTTTGAGGACAGCTAGCACAGATACGCAGTATTTT
TRBJ1-1 . TRBV14 . CASSPLTGMNTEAFF TGTGCCAGCAGCCCCCTGACAGGCATGAACACTGAAGCTTTCTTT
TRBJ2-1 . TRBV11-3 . CASSALGEQFF TGTGCCAGCAGCGCATTGGGTGAGCAGTTCTTC
TRBJ2-1 . TRBV3-1 . CASSFAAIRGQKNEQFF TGTGCCAGCAGCTTCGCCGCGATACGGGGCCAGAAGAATGAGCAGTTCTTC
TRBJ2-1 . TRBV9 . CASSTPLGGVGNEQFF TGTGCCAGCAGCACCCCCCTGGGCGGGGTAGGGAATGAGCAGTTCTTC
TRBJ2-3 . TRBV28 . CASSLTPPARRADTQYF TGTGCCAGCAGTCTCACCCCTCCTGCCCGGCGGGCAGATACGCAGTATTTT
TRBJ1-1 once TRBV5-4 . CASSLIGVNTEAFF TGTGCCAGCAGCTTAATAGGCGTGAACACTGAAGCTTTCTTT
TRBJ1-1 . TRBV28 . CASSTGGAEAFF TGTGCCAGCTCGACTGGGGGGGCTGAAGCTTTCTTT
TRBJ1-3 . TRBV20-1 . CSARVRKGSGSGNTIYF TGCAGTGCTAGAGTCCGGAAAGGCTCGGGCTCTGGAAACACCATATATTTT
TRBJ2-1 . TRBV2 . CAILLAMSPNEQFF TGTGCCATCCTTTTAGCGATGAGTCCCAATGAGCAGTTCTTC
TRBJ2-1 . TRBV20-1 TRBD1 CSARDWDSGTGPLGEQFF TGCAGTGCTAGAGATTGGGATTCCGGGACAGGGCCTCTGGGAGAGCAGTTCTTC
TRBJ2-3 . TRBV7-9 TRBD1 CASSTRQGGTDTQYF TGTGCCAGCAGCACGCGACAGGGGGGCACAGATACGCAGTATTTT
TRBJ1-2 . TRBV23-1 . CASSQSSDSRNYGYTF TGCGCCAGCAGTCAATCGTCAGACTCTAGAAACTATGGCTACACCTTC
TRBJ2-2 . TRBV4-1 . CASSQGRGELFF TGCGCCAGCAGCCAAGGGAGGGGGGAGCTGTTTTTT
TRBJ1-2 . TRBV7-9 TRBD1 CASSLSRQGEGYGYTF TGTGCCAGCAGCTTATCGAGGCAGGGGGAGGGCTATGGCTACACCTTC
TRBJ2-1 once TRBV24-1 TRBD1 CATSDPRGSSYNEQFF TGTGCCACCAGTGATCCCAGGGGGAGCTCCTACAATGAGCAGTTCTTC
TRBJ1-5 once TRBV12-5 TRBD1 CASGPTDRERQPQHF TGTGCTAGTGGTCCCACCGACAGGGAGCGACAGCCCCAGCATTTT
TRBJ1-2 . TRBV4-1 TRBD1 CASSQGATGGLHGYTF TGCGCCAGCAGCCAAGGTGCGACAGGGGGTCTGCACGGCTACACCTTC
TRBJ2-3 . TRBV7-3 . CASSFRDSDTQYF TGTGCCAGCAGCTTCAGGGACTCGGATACGCAGTATTTT
TRBJ1-1 . TRBV21-1 . CASSKKGWVTEAFF TGTGCCAGCAGCAAAAAGGGCTGGGTCACTGAAGCTTTCTTT
TRBJ1-1 . TRBV9 . CASSVGVSGTEAFF TGTGCCAGCAGCGTCGGGGTTTCGGGCACTGAAGCTTTCTTT
TRBJ2-6 . TRBV4-3 . CASSQGIRGSGANVLTF TGCGCCAGCAGCCAGGGGATTAGAGGATCTGGGGCCAACGTCCTGACTTTC
TRBJ2-1 . TRBV5-1 TRBD2 CASSLYSGGHEQFF TGCGCCAGCAGCTTGTATAGCGGGGGACATGAGCAGTTCTTC
TRBJ2-5 . TRBV7-9 TRBD2 CASRLAGGETQYF TGTGCCAGCAGGCTAGCGGGGGGAGAGACCCAGTACTTC
TRBJ2-5 once TRBV7-2 TRBD2 CASSLVGGLAGEETQYF TGTGCCAGCAGCTTAGTAGGGGGACTAGCGGGGGAAGAGACCCAGTACTTC
TRBJ2-5 . TRBV4-3 TRBD2 CASSQERLAGLETQYF TGCGCCAGCAGCCAAGAGCGACTAGCGGGGTTAGAGACCCAGTACTTC
TRBJ2-3 . TRBV15 TRBD1 CATSRRQGPDTQYF TGTGCCACCAGCCGCCGACAGGGGCCAGATACGCAGTATTTT
TRBJ1-1 . TRBV20-1 . CSARGPPKGDTEAFF TGCAGTGCTAGAGGCCCCCCTAAGGGAGACACTGAAGCTTTCTTT
TRBJ1-1 few TRBV9 . CASSAGGNTEAFF TGTGCCAGCAGTGCTGGAGGGAACACTGAAGCTTTCTTT